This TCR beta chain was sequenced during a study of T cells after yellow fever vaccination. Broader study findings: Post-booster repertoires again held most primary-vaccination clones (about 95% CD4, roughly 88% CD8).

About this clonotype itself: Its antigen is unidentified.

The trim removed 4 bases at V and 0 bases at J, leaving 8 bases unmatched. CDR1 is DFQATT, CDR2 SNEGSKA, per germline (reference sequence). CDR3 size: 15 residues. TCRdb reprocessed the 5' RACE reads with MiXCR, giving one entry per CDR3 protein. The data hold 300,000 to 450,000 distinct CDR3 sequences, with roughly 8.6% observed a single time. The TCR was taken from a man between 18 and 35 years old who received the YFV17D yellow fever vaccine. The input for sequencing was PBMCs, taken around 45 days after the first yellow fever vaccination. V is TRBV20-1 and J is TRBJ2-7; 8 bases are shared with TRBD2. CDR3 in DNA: TGCAGTGCTAAGATCGGCGGGGGGAGCTCCTACGAGCAGTACTTC. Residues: CSAKIGGGSSYEQYF.